This T cell receptor beta chain is from a study of neurological immune-mediated disorders. Study results and limitations: One related-CDR3 cluster, found by phylogenetic grouping, held repertoires of 18 of 34 multiple sclerosis patients and is a possible signature. Subjects shared no identical expanded-clone CDR3 amino acid sequences, suggesting private TCR-beta repertoires in all groups.

Synthesis of cDNA was accomplished via 5'RACE employing 10-nucleotide random UMIs. TCRdb fed the 5' RACE reads into MiXCR, producing one record per CDR3 protein. The table has approximately 59,000 distinct CDR3 sequences, roughly 4.9% seen once. The sample holds many counts of this clonotype. Its antigen is currently unknown. With 4 bases removed from V and 7 bases from J, the gap between germline ends came to 17 bases. This CDR3 has 16 amino acids. The germline gives CDR1 MGHRA, CDR2 YSYEKL. The sample taken for sequencing was PBMCs. This TCR was sampled from a human donor with multiple sclerosis. The donor label of this sample is uncertain. The chain couples TRBV4-1 to TRBJ1-6; D is perhaps TRBD1 (5 bases). The CDR3 region is CASSLSGGRANSPLHF. CDR3 in DNA: TGCGCCAGCAGCCTGTCGGGAGGCAGGGCGAATTCACCCCTCCACTTT.